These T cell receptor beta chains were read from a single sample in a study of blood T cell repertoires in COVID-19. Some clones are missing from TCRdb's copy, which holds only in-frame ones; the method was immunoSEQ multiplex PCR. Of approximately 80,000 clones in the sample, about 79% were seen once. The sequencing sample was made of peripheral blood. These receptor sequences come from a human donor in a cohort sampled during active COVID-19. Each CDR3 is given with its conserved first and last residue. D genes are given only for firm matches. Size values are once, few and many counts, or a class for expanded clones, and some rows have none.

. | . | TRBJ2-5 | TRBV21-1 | CASRRGGETQYF | TGTGCCAGCAGGAGGGGGGGAGAGACCCAGTACTTC
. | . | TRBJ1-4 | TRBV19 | CASSMVWLREATNEKLFF | TGTGCCAGTAGTATGGTTTGGTTGAGGGAAGCAACTAATGAAAAACTGTTTTTT
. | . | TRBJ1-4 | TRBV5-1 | CASSRTITGAANEKLFF | TGCGCCAGCAGCCGTACTATTACGGGAGCAGCGAATGAAAAACTGTTTTTT
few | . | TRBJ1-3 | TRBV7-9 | CASPSLARSGNTIYF | TGTGCCAGTCCTTCCCTGGCTCGAAGTGGAAACACCATATATTTT
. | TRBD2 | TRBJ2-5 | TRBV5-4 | CASSFLAGDEETQYF | TGTGCCAGCAGCTTCCTAGCGGGGGACGAAGAGACCCAGTACTTC
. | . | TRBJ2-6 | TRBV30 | CAWAAGSFFSSGANVLTF | TGTGCCTGGGCAGCGGGTTCGTTCTTCTCCTCTGGGGCCAACGTCCTGACTTTC
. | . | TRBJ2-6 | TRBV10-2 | CASSTGYGANVLTF | TGCGCCAGCAGTACAGGGTACGGGGCCAACGTCCTGACTTTC
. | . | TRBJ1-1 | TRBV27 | CASSSSMNTEAFF | TGTGCCAGCAGTTCGAGCATGAACACTGAAGCTTTCTTT
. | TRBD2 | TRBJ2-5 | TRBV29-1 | CSVEVVLLAAGPYQETQYF | TGCAGCGTTGAAGTGGTGTTGCTAGCGGCCGGGCCGTACCAAGAGACCCAGTACTTC
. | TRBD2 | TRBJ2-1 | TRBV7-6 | CASSFFSGGPHEQFF | TGTGCCAGCAGCTTCTTTAGCGGGGGTCCTCATGAGCAGTTCTTC
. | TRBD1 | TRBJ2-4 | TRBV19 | CASSTSGTGYKNIQYF | TGTGCCAGTAGTACCTCCGGGACAGGGTACAAAAACATTCAGTACTTC
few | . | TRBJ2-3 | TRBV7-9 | CASSLAAGSTDTQYF | TGTGCCAGCAGCTTAGCAGCAGGGTCAACAGATACGCAGTATTTT
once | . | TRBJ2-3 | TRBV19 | CASRRAEVDTQYF | TGTGCCAGTAGGAGAGCGGAGGTAGATACGCAGTATTTT
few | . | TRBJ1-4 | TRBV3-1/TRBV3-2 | CASSQDLGVDEKLFF | TGTGCCAGCAGCCAAGATCTCGGGGTAGATGAAAAACTGTTTTTT
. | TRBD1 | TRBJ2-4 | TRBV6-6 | CASNPPRGAKNIQYF | TGTGCCAGCAACCCTCCCAGGGGGGCCAAAAACATTCAGTACTTC
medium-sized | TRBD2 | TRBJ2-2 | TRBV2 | CASIAGTSGHTGELFF | TGTGCCAGCATCGCCGGGACTAGCGGCCACACCGGGGAGCTGTTTTTT
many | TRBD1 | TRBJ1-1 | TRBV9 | CASSVVDRAATLTEAFF | TGTGCCAGCAGCGTCGTAGACAGGGCGGCAACCCTCACTGAAGCTTTCTTT
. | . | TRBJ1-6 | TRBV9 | CASSVSTDLGSPLHF | TGTGCCAGCAGCGTTTCGACAGACCTGGGATCACCCCTCCACTTT
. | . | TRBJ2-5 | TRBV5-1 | CASTFEQLQETQYF | TGCGCCAGCACCTTCGAACAGCTCCAAGAGACCCAGTACTTC
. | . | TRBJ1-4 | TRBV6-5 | CASSYSTATNEKLFF | TGTGCCAGCAGTTACTCGACAGCAACTAATGAAAAACTGTTTTTT
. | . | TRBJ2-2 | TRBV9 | CASSVDSQGANTGELFF | TGTGCCAGCAGCGTAGATTCTCAGGGCGCGAACACCGGGGAGCTGTTTTTT
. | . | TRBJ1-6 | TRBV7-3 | CASSAGFGNSPLHF | TGTGCCAGCAGCGCGGGTTTTGGTAATTCACCCCTCCACTTT
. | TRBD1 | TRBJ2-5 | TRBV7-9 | CASSLGTVQETQYF | TGTGCCAGCAGCCTAGGGACAGTTCAAGAGACCCAGTACTTC
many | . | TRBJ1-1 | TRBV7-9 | CASSLEETKAFF | TGTGCCAGCAGCTTAGAAGAGACTAAAGCTTTCTTT
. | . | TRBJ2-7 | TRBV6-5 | CASSTGEVHEQYF | TGTGCCAGCAGTACAGGTGAGGTCCACGAGCAGTACTTC
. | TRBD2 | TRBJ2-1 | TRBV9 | CASSVGASGGGNEQFF | TGTGCCAGCAGCGTAGGAGCTAGCGGGGGTGGCAATGAGCAGTTCTTC
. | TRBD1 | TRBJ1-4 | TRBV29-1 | CSVGRGREKLFF | TGCAGCGTTGGCAGGGGGCGTGAAAAACTGTTTTTT
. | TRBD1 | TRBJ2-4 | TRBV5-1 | CASSYPGTGDDNIQYF | TGCGCCAGCAGCTACCCCGGGACAGGGGATGATAACATTCAGTACTTC
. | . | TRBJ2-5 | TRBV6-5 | CASRGGGWQETQYF | TGTGCCAGCAGGGGAGGAGGATGGCAAGAGACCCAGTACTTC
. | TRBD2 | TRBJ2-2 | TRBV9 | CASSQRGDLNTGELFF | TGTGCCAGCAGCCAACGGGGGGACTTGAACACCGGGGAGCTGTTTTTT
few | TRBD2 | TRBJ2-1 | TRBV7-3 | CASSFEAGVTPDEQFF | TGTGCCAGCAGCTTTGAGGCGGGGGTTACTCCAGATGAGCAGTTCTTC
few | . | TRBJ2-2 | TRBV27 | CASKPGGQPNTGELFF | TGTGCCAGCAAGCCAGGGGGGCAACCGAACACCGGGGAGCTGTTTTTT
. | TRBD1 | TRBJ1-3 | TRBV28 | CASSRGTGAFGNTIYF | TGTGCCAGCAGTAGGGGGACAGGAGCCTTTGGAAACACCATATATTTT
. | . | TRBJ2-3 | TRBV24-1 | CATSDSRGPAQHPDTQYF | TGTGCCACCAGTGATTCGAGAGGGCCAGCCCAACATCCAGATACGCAGTATTTT
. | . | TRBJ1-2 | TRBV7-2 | CASSSGGQRNSGYTF | TGTGCCAGCAGCTCCGGAGGCCAGCGCAATTCCGGCTACACCTTC
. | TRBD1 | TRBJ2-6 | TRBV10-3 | CAISESGQGALGANVLTF | TGTGCCATCAGTGAGTCGGGGCAGGGGGCGCTGGGGGCCAACGTCCTGACTTTC
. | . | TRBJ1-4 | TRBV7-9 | CASTPKGATNEKLFF | TGTGCCAGCACCCCGAAAGGGGCAACTAATGAAAAACTGTTTTTT
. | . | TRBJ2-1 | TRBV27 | CASSLCRECEQFF | TGTGCCAGCAGTTTATGTCGGGAGTGTGAGCAGTTCTTC
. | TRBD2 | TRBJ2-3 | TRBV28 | CASGTPGLASFDTQYF | TGTGCCAGTGGCACTCCGGGACTAGCGAGTTTTGATACGCAGTATTTT
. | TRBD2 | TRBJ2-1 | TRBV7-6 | CASSLLAGGPGGLNEQFF | TGTGCCAGCAGCTTACTAGCGGGAGGGCCAGGGGGGTTGAATGAGCAGTTCTTC
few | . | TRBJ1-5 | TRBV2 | CASSIQGPLSNQPQHF | TGTGCCAGCAGTATCCAGGGTCCCCTAAGCAATCAGCCCCAGCATTTT
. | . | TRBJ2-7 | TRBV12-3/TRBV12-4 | CASSATDYEQYF | TGTGCCAGCAGCGCGACAGACTACGAGCAGTACTTC
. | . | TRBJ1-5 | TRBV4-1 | CASSQAQRGTNQPQHF | TGCGCCAGCAGCCAAGCCCAACGGGGTACCAATCAGCCCCAGCATTTT
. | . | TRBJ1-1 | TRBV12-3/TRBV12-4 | CASSFRGEAFF | TGTGCCAGCAGTTTTAGGGGGGAAGCTTTCTTT
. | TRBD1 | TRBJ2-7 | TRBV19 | CASSGTGVVEQYF | TGTGCCAGTTCCGGGACAGGGGTAGTCGAGCAGTACTTC
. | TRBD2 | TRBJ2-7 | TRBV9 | CASSAAGAAYEQYF | TGTGCCAGCAGCGCAGCGGGGGCCGCCTACGAGCAGTACTTC
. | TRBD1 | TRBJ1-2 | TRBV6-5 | CASSFGQGGGYTF | TGTGCCAGCAGTTTCGGACAGGGAGGAGGCTACACCTTC
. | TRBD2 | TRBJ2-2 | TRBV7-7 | CASSLGAAGGPGELFF | TGTGCCAGCAGCTTAGGGGCAGCGGGAGGTCCCGGGGAGCTGTTTTTT
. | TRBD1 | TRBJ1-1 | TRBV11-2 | CASSPVPGQGWNTEAFF | TGTGCCAGCAGTCCAGTCCCGGGACAGGGATGGAACACTGAAGCTTTCTTT
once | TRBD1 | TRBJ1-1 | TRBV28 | CASSTRTGGDEAFF | TGTGCCAGCAGTACCCGGACAGGGGGCGATGAAGCTTTCTTT
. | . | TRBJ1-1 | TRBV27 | CAGSFRDRTNTEAFF | TGTGCCGGCAGTTTTCGAGACAGGACGAACACTGAAGCTTTCTTT
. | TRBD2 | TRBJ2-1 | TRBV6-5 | CASSYGLAGTYNEQFF | TGTGCCAGCAGTTACGGGTTAGCGGGAACCTACAATGAGCAGTTCTTC
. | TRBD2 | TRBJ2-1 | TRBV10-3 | CAISDPTSGRTGEQFF | TGTGCCATCAGTGATCCGACTAGCGGGAGGACTGGGGAGCAGTTCTTC
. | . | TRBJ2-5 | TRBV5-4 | CASSLWPGGQETQYF | TGTGCCAGCAGCTTGTGGCCAGGGGGGCAAGAGACCCAGTACTTC